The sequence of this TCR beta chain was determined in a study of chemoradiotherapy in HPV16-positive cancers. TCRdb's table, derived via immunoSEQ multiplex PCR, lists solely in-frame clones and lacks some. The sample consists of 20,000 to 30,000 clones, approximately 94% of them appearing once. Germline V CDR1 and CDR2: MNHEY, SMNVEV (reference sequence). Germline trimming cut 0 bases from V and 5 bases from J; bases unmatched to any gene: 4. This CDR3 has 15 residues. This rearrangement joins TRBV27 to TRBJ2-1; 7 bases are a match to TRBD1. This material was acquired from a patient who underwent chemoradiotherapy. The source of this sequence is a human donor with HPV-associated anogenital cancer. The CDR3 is CASSLSRGTNNEQFF. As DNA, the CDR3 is TGTGCCAGCAGTTTATCCAGGGGGACCAACAATGAGCAGTTCTTC.